Listed below are T cell receptor beta chains from one sample, sequenced in a study of blood T cell repertoires in COVID-19. Assay used: immunoSEQ multiplex PCR; TCRdb lists only in-frame clones, some missing. This sample yields under 500,000 clones, of which about 85% are seen a single time; approximately 2% belongs to the top ten. Source material: PBMCs or T cells enriched from blood (not recorded which). The receptors were gathered from a woman younger than 30 with acute COVID-19. CDR3s include the opening cysteine and the closing phenylalanine or tryptophan. A D gene is named only where the DNA matches it firmly. The size of a clone is reported for some rows only, either as once, few or many, or as a class for expanded clones.

clone size,V gene,D gene,J gene,CDR3 protein,CDR3 DNA
NA,TRBV11-2,NA,TRBJ2-3,CASSLSGERVTDTQYF,TGTGCCAGCAGCTTATCAGGGGAAAGGGTCACAGATACGCAGTATTTT
NA,TRBV24-1,NA,TRBJ2-3,CATSDADTQYF,TGTGCCACCAGTGACGCAGATACGCAGTATTTT
NA,TRBV20-1,NA,TRBJ2-1,CSASYLNEQFF,TGCAGTGCTAGCTATCTCAATGAGCAGTTCTTC
NA,TRBV19,TRBD1,TRBJ1-5,CASTPGQADQPQHF,TGTGCCAGTACTCCGGGACAGGCCGATCAGCCCCAGCATTTT
NA,TRBV28,NA,TRBJ2-5,CASSFGLERTRYQETQYF,TGTGCCAGCAGTTTTGGGCTTGAACGAACCCGGTACCAAGAGACCCAGTACTTC
NA,TRBV5-4,TRBD1,TRBJ1-5,CASSPGGTNQPQHF,TGTGCCAGCAGCCCAGGGGGGACCAATCAGCCCCAGCATTTT
NA,TRBV30,TRBD1,TRBJ2-1,CAWNGQGGSYNEQFF,TGTGCCTGGAATGGACAGGGGGGATCCTACAATGAGCAGTTCTTC
NA,TRBV6-4,TRBD1,TRBJ1-6,CASSDGQGNNSPLHF,TGTGCCAGCAGTGACGGACAGGGGAATAATTCACCCCTCCACTTT
NA,TRBV15,NA,TRBJ2-7,CATSTTGFNEQYF,TGTGCCACCAGCACGACAGGTTTTAATGAGCAGTACTTC
NA,TRBV5-1,TRBD1,TRBJ1-2,CASSLTTGMEGYTF,TGCGCCAGCAGCTTAACGACAGGGATGGAGGGCTACACCTTC
once,TRBV30,NA,TRBJ1-1,CAWSGEGQATEAFF,TGTGCCTGGAGCGGCGAGGGACAAGCCACTGAAGCTTTCTTT
NA,TRBV6-6,NA,TRBJ2-7,CASSPDWNSYEQYF,TGTGCCAGCAGCCCTGACTGGAACTCCTACGAGCAGTACTTC
NA,TRBV18,TRBD1,TRBJ1-1,CASSPADRVEAFF,TGTGCCAGCTCACCAGCGGACAGGGTTGAAGCTTTCTTT
NA,TRBV27,TRBD2,TRBJ2-3,CASSLIQRETDTQYF,TGTGCCAGCAGTTTAATTCAGCGGGAAACAGATACGCAGTATTTT
NA,TRBV6-1,TRBD2,TRBJ2-5,CASSEGYLRLAGGRMRETQYF,TGTGCCAGCAGTGAAGGGTATCTCAGACTAGCGGGGGGGCGGATGCGGGAGACCCAGTACTTC
once,TRBV19,NA,TRBJ2-2,CASSIADSHVGELFF,TGTGCCAGTAGTATCGCGGACAGTCATGTCGGGGAGCTGTTTTTT
NA,TRBV29-1,TRBD1,TRBJ2-5,CSVPDRGQYF,TGCAGCGTGCCGGACAGGGGACAGTACTTC
NA,TRBV2,NA,TRBJ1-5,CASSGAEGKGNQPQHF,TGTGCCAGCAGTGGGGCGGAGGGTAAGGGCAATCAGCCCCAGCATTTT
NA,TRBV19,TRBD1,TRBJ1-1,CASSITATGAKYTEAFF,TGTGCCAGTAGTATCACCGCGACAGGGGCGAAATACACTGAAGCTTTCTTT
NA,TRBV5-6,TRBD1,TRBJ1-2,CASNPPGTEGYTF,TGTGCCAGCAACCCCCCCGGGACAGAAGGCTACACCTTC
NA,TRBV28,TRBD1,TRBJ2-1,CASSFRARGSYNEQFF,TGTGCCAGCAGTTTTAGGGCCAGGGGGTCCTACAATGAGCAGTTCTTC
NA,TRBV19,NA,TRBJ2-7,CASSITDRLYF,TGTGCCAGTAGTATCACCGACAGACTCTACTTC
NA,TRBV5-8,TRBD1,TRBJ1-2,CASRVTGGSYGYTF,TGTGCCAGCAGGGTCACAGGGGGCTCTTATGGCTACACCTTC
NA,TRBV9,NA,TRBJ1-4,CASSANLEERNEKLFF,TGTGCCAGCAGCGCCAACCTCGAGGAAAGGAATGAAAAACTGTTTTTT
NA,TRBV7-6,TRBD1,TRBJ1-6,CASRTGSYNSPLHF,TGTGCCAGCAGGACAGGGTCCTATAATTCACCCCTCCACTTT
NA,TRBV15,NA,TRBJ1-6,CATSRDRDNSPLHF,TGTGCCACCAGCAGAGACAGGGATAATTCACCCCTCCACTTT
NA,TRBV29-1,NA,TRBJ1-1,CSVEAPGLNTEAFF,TGCAGCGTTGAAGCCCCGGGGTTGAACACTGAAGCTTTCTTT
NA,TRBV6-2/TRBV6-3,NA,TRBJ2-7,CASSPAGYEQYF,TGTGCCAGCAGTCCCGCAGGATACGAGCAGTACTTC
NA,TRBV7-9,NA,TRBJ2-3,CASSLALLGAFTDTQYF,TGTGCCAGCAGCTTAGCGCTATTGGGGGCTTTCACAGATACGCAGTATTTT
once,TRBV3-1/TRBV3-2,TRBD1,TRBJ1-1,CASSTPGDRRAFF,TGTGCCAGCAGCACTCCCGGGGACAGGAGAGCTTTCTTT
NA,TRBV5-1,TRBD1,TRBJ2-2,CASSDPGQGAAGELFF,TGCGCCAGCAGCGATCCGGGACAGGGGGCGGCCGGGGAGCTGTTTTTT
few,TRBV13,TRBD2,TRBJ2-7,CASSLASGDEQYF,TGTGCCAGCAGCTTAGCTAGCGGCGACGAGCAGTACTTC